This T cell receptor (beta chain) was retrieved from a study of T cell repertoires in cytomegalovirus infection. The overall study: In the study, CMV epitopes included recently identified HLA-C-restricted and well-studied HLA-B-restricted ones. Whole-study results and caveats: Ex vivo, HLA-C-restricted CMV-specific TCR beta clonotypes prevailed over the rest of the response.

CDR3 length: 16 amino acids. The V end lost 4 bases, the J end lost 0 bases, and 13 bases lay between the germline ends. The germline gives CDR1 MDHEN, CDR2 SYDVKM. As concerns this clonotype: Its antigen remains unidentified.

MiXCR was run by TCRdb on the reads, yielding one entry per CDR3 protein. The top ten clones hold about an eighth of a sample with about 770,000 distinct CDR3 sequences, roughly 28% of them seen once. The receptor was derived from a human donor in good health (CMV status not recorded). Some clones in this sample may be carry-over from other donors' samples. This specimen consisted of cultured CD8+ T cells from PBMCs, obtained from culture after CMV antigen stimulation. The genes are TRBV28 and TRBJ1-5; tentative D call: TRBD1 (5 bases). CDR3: CASSSPTESSNQPQHF. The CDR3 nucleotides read TGTGCCAGCAGTTCCCCGACAGAATCTAGCAATCAGCCCCAGCATTTT.